Given below is one T cell receptor beta chain in context. The antigen remains undetermined. Every bit of the isolated RNA underwent reverse transcription, so sequencing read expressed TCRB transcripts. Here immunoSEQ multiplex PCR was the method, and the copy in TCRdb shows in-frame clones only, minus some. Among fewer than 400,000 clones listed, approximately 10% were seen once. Between the trimmed V and J ends, which lost 0 bases and 2 bases, there was a span of 29 bases. Germline-derived CDR1 and CDR2 are SGDLS and YYNGEE. This CDR3 has 21 residues. Populations isolated by sorting all had purity greater than 95%. These data are taken from a study of beta chain features in type 1 diabetes. Study background: Regarding age, gender and cell yields, patients proved similar to healthy donors. The examined sorted cells totaled under 120 million across samples. Study-wide results and limits: Type 1 diabetes patients showed a moderate but significant shortening of TCRB CDR3s in all four CD4+ subsets.

The receptor was isolated from a man aged 25-45 years with type 1 diabetes. Sequencing was done on a sample of central memory CD4+ T cells from blood. The V gene is TRBV9, the J gene TRBJ2-5; tentatively, D is TRBD2 (6 bases). CDR3 sequence reads: CASSVATGGMLGGANQETQYF. In nucleotides, the CDR3 is TGTGCCAGCAGCGTAGCTACGGGTGGAATGTTGGGGGGAGCCAATCAAGAGACCCAGTACTTC.